The rows below give T cell receptor beta chains drawn from one sample of a study of PD-1 blockade in classical Hodgkin lymphoma. Profiling relied on immunoSEQ multiplex PCR, and the TCRdb table lists in-frame clones only, not all of them. The profile shows around 20,000 clones, roughly 77% of them singletons. The starting material was peripheral blood mononuclear cells (PBMCs), obtained before the second cycle of nivolumab. The receptors derive from a human donor with classical Hodgkin lymphoma. Both conserved end residues are part of each CDR3. Each record gives: V gene, J gene, clone size, D gene, CDR3 DNA, CDR3 protein. A D gene is named only where the DNA matches it firmly. Size tells how often a clone was seen (once, few, many) or the class of an expanded clone, and some rows leave it out.

TRBV4-1	TRBJ2-7	-	TRBD2	TGCGCCAGCAGCTTTCGGACTAGCGGGAGTTACGAGCAGTACTTC	CASSFRTSGSYEQYF
TRBV4-2	TRBJ2-3	once	-	TGTGCCAGCAGCCAAGTGGACAGCACAGATACGCAGTATTTT	CASSQVDSTDTQYF
TRBV6-6	TRBJ1-2	-	-	TGTGCCAGCAGGAGGGAGAACTATGGCTACACCTTC	CASRRENYGYTF
TRBV5-4	TRBJ2-7	-	-	TGTGCCAGCAGCGATGGGAGGACTCTGGGGGCTCTCGAGCAGTACTTC	CASSDGRTLGALEQYF
TRBV4-1	TRBJ1-5	few	-	TGCGCCAGCAGCCTCCGGGCCTTGGGGCCTGCTAATCAGCCCCAGCATTTT	CASSLRALGPANQPQHF
TRBV19	TRBJ2-2	-	-	TGTGCCAGTAGTATAGATCGTGGCAGGGGCACCGGGGAGCTGTTTTTT	CASSIDRGRGTGELFF
TRBV6-1	TRBJ1-6	-	-	TGTGCCAGCAGTGACAGTTATAATTCACCCCTCCACTTT	CASSDSYNSPLHF
TRBV9	TRBJ2-4	-	-	TGTGCCAGCAGCGTAGGGGGGGACTTCCAAGCTATTCAGTACTTC	CASSVGGDFQAIQYF
TRBV5-1	TRBJ1-4	-	-	TGCGCCAGCAGCTTGGTTCAGGGTGCTAATGAAAAACTGTTTTTT	CASSLVQGANEKLFF
TRBV18	TRBJ2-5	-	TRBD1	TGTGCCAGTAGGGGGACAGGCAGCCAAGAGACCCAGTACTTC	CASRGTGSQETQYF
TRBV27	TRBJ2-7	-	-	TGTGCCAGCAGTTTATCGATTCCAGATCCATCCTACGAGCAGTACTTC	CASSLSIPDPSYEQYF
TRBV4-2	TRBJ2-1	-	-	TGTGCCAGCAGCCGGACGGCGACCACTTATGAGCAGTTCTTC	CASSRTATTYEQFF
TRBV19	TRBJ2-2	once	-	TGTGCCAGTACCGAGGGGGGGACCGCGAACACCGGGGAGCTGTTTTTT	CASTEGGTANTGELFF
TRBV27	TRBJ2-7	-	-	TGTGCCAGCAGTTTCGCAGTCGGGGACGTCACCTACGAGCAGTACTTC	CASSFAVGDVTYEQYF
TRBV11-3	TRBJ2-7	-	TRBD2	TGTGCCAGCAGCTCCAGCGGGAGAAGGTACGAGCAGTACTTC	CASSSSGRRYEQYF
TRBV5-6	TRBJ1-5	-	-	TGTGCCAGCAGCTTTAGACGGGGGAATCAGCCCCAGCATTTT	CASSFRRGNQPQHF
TRBV4-1	TRBJ1-1	few	-	TGCGCCAGCAGCCAAGATAGGGGGTTGGTTGAAGCTTTCTTT	CASSQDRGLVEAFF
TRBV5-1	TRBJ2-2	once	TRBD1	TGCGCCAGCAGCGCAGGGGGCTTCGGGGAGCTGTTTTTT	CASSAGGFGELFF
TRBV4-1	TRBJ2-5	-	TRBD1	TGCGCCAGCAGCCAAGTGGGACAGGGCGGGGAGACCCAGTACTTC	CASSQVGQGGETQYF
TRBV5-4	TRBJ2-4	-	-	TGTGCCAGCAGCTTATCCGGGCTCGCGGAGGATGCCAAAAACATTCAGTACTTC	CASSLSGLAEDAKNIQYF
TRBV5-4	TRBJ1-1	-	-	TGTGCCAGCAGCTTGCAGCCTTTGCCCGACAGTTACACTGAAGCTTTCTTT	CASSLQPLPDSYTEAFF
TRBV7-9	TRBJ2-5	-	TRBD1	TGTGCCAGCAGCTCCCGACAGGGGCAAGAGACCCAGTACTTC	CASSSRQGQETQYF
TRBV5-6	TRBJ1-2	few	-	TGTGCCAGCAGCGCGTCCGGGACTTACCATGGCTACACCTTC	CASSASGTYHGYTF
TRBV9	TRBJ1-1	-	TRBD1	TGTGCCAGCAACCCGGGACAGGGCGACACTGAAGCTTTCTTT	CASNPGQGDTEAFF
TRBV19	TRBJ2-7	-	-	TGTGCCAGTAGTGTGGGGACTCCCGAGGAGACCTACGAGCAGTACTTC	CASSVGTPEETYEQYF
TRBV9	TRBJ2-1	once	-	TGTGCCAGCAGCGTAGCTGAAAGGACCAGCTCCTACAATGAGCAGTTCTTC	CASSVAERTSSYNEQFF
TRBV21-1	TRBJ2-1	-	-	TGTGCCAGCAGCAAAGCCCAGGACAGGTCCCCTGACAATGAGCAGTTCTTC	CASSKAQDRSPDNEQFF
TRBV14	TRBJ2-1	-	TRBD2	TGTGCCAGCAGCCAGGAGCGGGGGGTCAGTGAGCAGTTCTTC	CASSQERGVSEQFF
TRBV5-1	TRBJ2-7	-	TRBD1	TGCGCCAGCAGCTTGGACTGGACCGGAACAGGGGATGTGCAGTACTTC	CASSLDWTGTGDVQYF
TRBV5-1	TRBJ2-2	-	-	TGCGCCAGCAGCTTGGTAGGGGAGGCGAACACCGGGGAGCTGTTTTTT	CASSLVGEANTGELFF
TRBV5-1	TRBJ1-1	-	TRBD1	TGCGCCAGCAGCTTGGGACAGGGGCAGAACACTGAAGCTTTCTTT	CASSLGQGQNTEAFF
TRBV2	TRBJ1-1	-	-	TGTGCCAGCAGTGTAGCAGCGGAGGGGGCTGAAGCTTTCTTT	CASSVAAEGAEAFF
TRBV2	TRBJ1-1	-	-	TGTGCCTTAAGTGTGGGGCCGGGGACTGAAGCTTTCTTT	CALSVGPGTEAFF
TRBV28	TRBJ1-4	few	-	TGTGCCAGCAGTCCCCCCCCTCTTATCGGTACAGGGCTCGAAAAACTGTTTTTT	CASSPPPLIGTGLEKLFF
TRBV6-1	TRBJ2-7	-	-	TGTGCCAGCAGCGACAGCTTGTATCGGTACTTC	CASSDSLYRYF
TRBV4-3	TRBJ2-7	few	-	TGCGCCAGCAGCCAAGGAGGAGGGCAGTCCTACGAGCAGTACTTC	CASSQGGGQSYEQYF
TRBV5-6	TRBJ1-2	-	TRBD1	TGTGCCAGCAGCATACAGGGGCCGGGGGTCTATGGCTACACCTTC	CASSIQGPGVYGYTF
TRBV2	TRBJ2-2	few	TRBD2	TGTGCCAGCAGTGAAAGTGGACTAGCGGGCACCGGGGAGCTGTTTTTT	CASSESGLAGTGELFF
TRBV19	TRBJ1-4	-	-	TGTGCCAGTAATCGAGGACCTAATGAAAAACTGTTTTTT	CASNRGPNEKLFF
TRBV9	TRBJ2-1	medium-sized	TRBD2	TGTGCCAGCAGCGTAAAGCGGGAATTCTACAATGAGCAGTTCTTC	CASSVKREFYNEQFF
TRBV4-3	TRBJ2-7	-	TRBD2	TGCGCCAGCAGCCAAGATATAACTAGCGGGTACAACGAGCAGTACTTC	CASSQDITSGYNEQYF
TRBV5-8	TRBJ1-2	-	-	TGTGCCAGCAGCAAGAGGGACACTCATGGCTACACCTTC	CASSKRDTHGYTF
TRBV9	TRBJ2-1	-	-	TGTGCCAGTACCCGGGCCGCCCCCTACAATGAGCAGTTCTTC	CASTRAAPYNEQFF
TRBV28	TRBJ1-2	-	TRBD1	TGTGCCAGCAGTTGGGACAGGCGATATGGCTACACCTTC	CASSWDRRYGYTF
TRBV27	TRBJ2-1	-	TRBD1	TGTGCCAGCAGTTTAGGGACAGTGGCCTACAATGAGCAGTTCTTC	CASSLGTVAYNEQFF
TRBV6-5	TRBJ2-3	-	TRBD2	TGTGCCAGCAGTTACGATCCCCTAGCGGTTAGGGATACGCAGTATTTT	CASSYDPLAVRDTQYF
TRBV7-2	TRBJ2-4	-	-	TGTGCCAGCAGCTTAGCGACTAGCAAAAACATTCAGTACTTC	CASSLATSKNIQYF
TRBV15	TRBJ2-5	-	-	TGTGCCACCAGCAGAGAAGGGCCTGAAGAGACCCAGTACTTC	CATSREGPEETQYF
TRBV4-3	TRBJ2-7	-	-	TGCGCCAGCAGCCAAGATTTGGCAGCCTCCTACGAGCAGTACTTC	CASSQDLAASYEQYF
TRBV13	TRBJ2-4	-	-	TGTGCCAGCAGCTTAAGACTGTCAGCCAAAAACATTCAGTACTTC	CASSLRLSAKNIQYF
TRBV6-1	TRBJ2-3	-	-	TGTGCCAGCAGTGAAGCGCAGTGGGGCGGCACAGATACGCAGTATTTT	CASSEAQWGGTDTQYF
TRBV28	TRBJ1-2	-	-	TGTGCCAGCAGTTCCTACTCAGCTAACTATGGCTACACCTTC	CASSSYSANYGYTF
TRBV7-9	TRBJ2-7	-	-	TGTGCCAGCAGCCCAAGGGACGGACTCTACGAGCAGTACTTC	CASSPRDGLYEQYF
TRBV2	TRBJ1-4	-	-	TGTGCCAGCAGTGAAAACTTTCACCGGGAACTGTTTTTT	CASSENFHRELFF